Listed here is a single T cell receptor beta chain. The antigen remains undetermined. The data belong to a study of T cell clonotyping in hematopoietic cell transplantation. Blood collection times were about day -28 and days 30, 100, 180 posttransplant. Germline CDR1 is MNHEY and CDR2 is SVGAGI. Unmatched junction bases numbered 7, after V lost 9 bases and J lost 5 bases. The CDR3 consists of 14 residues. Clones were read by immunoSEQ multiplex PCR, and TCRdb kept only the in-frame ones, dropping some. The data show around 9,300 clones, 70% to 90% seen once. Notes on the study in general: Few recipient clonotypes overlapped donors; over 95% were de novo at given depth. CD4 and CD8 repertoire contributions could not be separated without sorting. After transplant, recipient diversity fell while pathologically expanded clonotypes grew through day 180.

The starting material was PBMCs, obtained 180 days after allogeneic stem cell transplant. This rearrangement joins TRBV6-5 to TRBJ2-7, with 13 nucleotides matching TRBD2. This TCR derives from a female patient aged 25-39 years who had an allogeneic stem cell transplant, so the T cells may come from the graft donor. Some clones in this sample may be carry-over from other donors' samples. CDR3 protein: CASKRGLAGNEQYF. The CDR3 region has the DNA TGTGCCAGTAAGAGGGGACTAGCGGGAAACGAGCAGTACTTC.